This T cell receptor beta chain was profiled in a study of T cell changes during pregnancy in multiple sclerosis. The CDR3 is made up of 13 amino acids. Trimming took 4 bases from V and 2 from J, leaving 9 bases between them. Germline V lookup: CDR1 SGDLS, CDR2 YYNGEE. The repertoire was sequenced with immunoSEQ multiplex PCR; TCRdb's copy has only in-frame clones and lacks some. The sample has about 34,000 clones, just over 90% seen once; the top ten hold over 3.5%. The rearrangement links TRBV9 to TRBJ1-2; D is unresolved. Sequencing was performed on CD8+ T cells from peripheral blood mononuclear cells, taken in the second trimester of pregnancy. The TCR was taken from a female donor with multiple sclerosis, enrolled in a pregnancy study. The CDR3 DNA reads TGTGCCAGCAGCCCCCGAGGGAACTATGGCTACACCTTC. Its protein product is CASSPRGNYGYTF.